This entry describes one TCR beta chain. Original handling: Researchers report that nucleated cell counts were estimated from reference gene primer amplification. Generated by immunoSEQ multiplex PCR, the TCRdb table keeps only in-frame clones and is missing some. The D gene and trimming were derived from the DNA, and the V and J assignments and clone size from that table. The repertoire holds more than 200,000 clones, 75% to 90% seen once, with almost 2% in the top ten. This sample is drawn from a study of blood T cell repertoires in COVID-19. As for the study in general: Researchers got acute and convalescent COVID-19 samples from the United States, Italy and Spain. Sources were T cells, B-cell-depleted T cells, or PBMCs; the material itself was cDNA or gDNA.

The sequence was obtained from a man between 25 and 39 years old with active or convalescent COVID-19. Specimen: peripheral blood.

DNA of the CDR3: TGTGCCACCAGTGATGGACTAGCGCGGAACACCGGGGAGCTGTTTTTT. Protein: CATSDGLARNTGELFF. The chain is built from TRBV24-1 and TRBJ2-2, with 9 bases identical to TRBD2. Looked up from germline, CDR1 is KGHDR and CDR2 is SFDVKD. The CDR3 covers 16 residues. V dropped 3 bases and J dropped 1; count of bases not matched to a gene: 2.